The text below deals with one T cell receptor beta chain. What this receptor recognizes is not known. Base qualities are not provided; no much larger clone lies one nucleotide away. This specimen comes from a study of cytomegalovirus exposure and HLA in healthy donors (dated by TCRdb to about 2017). The study in broad terms: An earlier analysis of about 560 of the donors reported 276 Gb of sequence data and around 100 million unique TCR beta sequences obtained from 180 million or so T cells. HLA typing covered class I and class II loci at four-digit resolution. The number of donors typed differed by locus, with 629-630 for A, B, C, DRB1 and DQB1, 522 for DQA1, under 610 for DPA1, and some 470 for DPB1. Using immunosequencing, the study profiled T cell repertoires from 666 subjects and related those repertoires to cytomegalovirus serostatus. To decide whether each TCR beta V gene segment behaved as functional or pseudogenic, an earlier analysis of fewer than 750 of the donors relied on high-throughput TCR beta sequencing. Several DR-DQ haplotypes were treated as single units for association and clustering because of strong linkage in the cohort. A later analysis re-analyzed previously published TCR beta repertoires from approximately 670 donors and added high-resolution HLA genotyping to study TCR occurrence patterns. Donor age, sex, ethnicity and CMV serostatus were compiled together with the repertoire data. An early release covering around 630 HLA-typed donors comprised about 300 gigabases of sequencing data and tens of millions of unique TCR sequences. In the later analysis, no new phenotypic data were used to find candidate immune exposures; instead, reliance was placed on TCR beta sequences and their occurrence across donors. The aim of the study was to test whether cataloging public T cell receptors could identify signatures of past pathogen exposure. Of the 300 to 500 genotyped donors, 81% were placed in the genetic ancestry cluster associated with self-reported Caucasian donors. Genome-wide SNP genotypes for about 55% of the roughly 670 donors were used in a later genetic analysis, which treated that subset as a discovery cohort. To predict cytomegalovirus infection status, the study combined high-throughput TCR immunosequencing, statistical association of individual TCRs with disease status, and machine learning. Among about 360 genotyped donors of the cohort, an average of 235,054 unique TCR beta nucleotide sequences were sequenced per donor, roughly 18% of them non-productive. Besides the first cohort of 550 to 750 subjects, a separate validation cohort made up of around 120 different subjects was used. Every discovery cohort repertoire had been produced on one sequencing platform. Results the study describes overall, beyond this receptor: It was suggested by the authors that the approach could potentially be generalized to other disease states and immunological phenotypes. Only TCR beta chains were sequenced in this cohort, and the absence of alpha or paired-chain data limited detectable features. About 15 rarely observed V segments, including chromosome 9 orphons, were excluded from the earlier analysis of approximately 600 of the donors because counts were too low. Because HLA typing was missing for some donors at each locus, association tests included only the typed subset. In an earlier analysis of some 540 of the donors, most TCR beta V segments appeared in productive rearrangements about 87% or about 30% of the time, broadly matching IMGT annotations. Roughly uniform sequencing depth across donors was assumed in presence/absence analyses, although this assumption may not hold. Several of the top co-occurrence clusters appeared to be linked to parvovirus B19, influenza, CMV and Epstein-Barr virus, according to a later analysis. Most CMV-associated TCR beta chains appeared to be HLA-restricted in a later analysis, and the HLA associations seemed to be driven largely by CMV exposure. CMV serostatus was the only immune exposure information available for the cohort. According to a later genetic analysis, donors in an Asian-associated ancestry cluster had fewer N-insertions in productive TCRs than the approximately 670-donor mean. A further reported finding was that TCR beta sequences accurately predicted the HLA-A and HLA-B alleles for most subjects in the first cohort. Most TCR sequences were seen in very few donors, while some public TCRs were found in many individuals. A cluster of highly shared sequence variants was judged likely to represent a technical artifact of the sequencing pipeline. A later analysis associated some 17,000 TCR beta sequences with specific HLA alleles at a false discovery rate of 0.05. The study listed 164 TCR beta chains as associated with cytomegalovirus. A later analysis found that HLA-associated TCR beta chains were more clonally expanded and had lower generation probabilities than equally common non-associated chains. According to a later analysis, TCR association rates differed among HLA loci, with DRB1 alleles showing the most associated TCRs and HLA-C alleles showing the fewest. When HLA alleles, especially DR and DQ, strongly co-occurred, attributing TCR associations to individual alleles was difficult. V-gene and J-gene trimming of TCR beta chains was associated with a missense DCLRE1C variant in a later genetic analysis, and the association was replicated in an independent cohort. Cytomegalovirus status was reported to be diagnosed by the classifier with high specificity and sensitivity in both the original and validation cohorts. A few of the identified cytomegalovirus-associated TCR beta chains were confirmed in vitro to be specific for cytomegalovirus antigens. Because the 87-base-pair reads could not distinguish some IMGT-functional V segments, including TRBV6-2 and TRBV6-3, those segments were excluded. Correlated functional status among segregating V segments might reflect linkage disequilibrium, but an unknown experimental factor could not be ruled out.

The method was the immunoSEQ multiplex PCR assay. A mixture of 60 forward primers for TCR Vbeta segments and 13 reverse primers for TCR Jbeta segments was used in the multiplex PCR. The CDR3 region of rearranged TCR beta genes was amplified from genomic DNA with a multiplex PCR assay. The amplified TCR beta libraries were sequenced on the Illumina HiSeq System as 87-base-pair reads. Turning to the authors' computational methods: In a later analysis, 70 million to 95 million unique TCR beta chains were counted across the 650 to 750 repertoires, and approximately 9.9 million of these chains were shared by at least two donors. Raw reads were error-corrected and collapsed into unique sequences with a nearest-neighbor algorithm that merged closely related sequences to remove PCR and sequencing errors. CDR3 sequences were aligned to IMGT reference sequences to assign V, D and J gene segments. For a sequence to be retained, a match of at least six nucleotides to both a V gene segment and a J gene segment was required. Rearrangements were called productive when the CDR3 lacked stop codons and stayed in frame with V and J; all others were non-productive. CDR3 was defined by IMGT convention, running from the second conserved V-encoded cysteine to the conserved J-encoded phenylalanine. In an earlier analysis of more than 550 of the donors, sequences lacking an unambiguous match to a single V gene segment were excluded. An earlier analysis of about 590 of the donors classified V segments as functional when productive rearrangements were above 56.7% and as segregating when the standard deviation between donors was above 5%. A statistical classification framework was built for diagnosing cytomegalovirus status from the catalog of TCR beta chain sequences. In a later analysis, V and J genes were assigned by comparing TCR nucleotide sequences against IMGT/GENE-DB human TR gene sequences. In a later analysis, CDR3 sequences and most-parsimonious VDJ recombination scenarios were assigned using the TCRdist pipeline. In a later analysis, every TCR beta chain was defined by the combination of its CDR3 amino acid sequence and its V-gene family, and reads without a unique V-gene family were dropped. As a way to deal with suspected cross-contamination and a sequencing artifact, a later analysis dropped over 550 nucleotide sequences that were highly shared and had low generation probability. In a later analysis, a clonal expansion index for each public chain was calculated from normalized within-repertoire ranks of inferred template counts. Generation probabilities in a later analysis came from a VDJ recombination model fitted to out-of-frame rearrangements, and those results were checked against IGoR. A later analysis scored TCR-TCR, TCR-HLA and TCR-CMV co-occurrence with hypergeometric tests, applying a repertoire-size bias correction to TCR pairs. False discovery rates were estimated in a later analysis by permuting HLA or CMV assignments 20 times. In a later analysis, co-occurring TCRs were grouped using DBSCAN, with TCRdist sequence similarity added in when clustering inside HLA-allele-positive subsets. Repertoires with fewer than 30,000 or more than 120,000 public chains, plus five repertoires with anomalous nucleotide sharing, were excluded from co-occurrence clustering. TCRdb holds this immuneACCESS table with in-frame rearrangements only. Some clones are missing; in checked studies, unresolved V genes explain under half, and the rest has no known cause. The V and J calls and clone size come from that table; D and trimming were worked out from the DNA. Within this sample are around 84,000 clones, with roughly 80% of them counted one time only. Around an eighth of the sample goes to the ten largest clones.

The CDR3 goes from the cysteine to the phenylalanine over 16 residues. Only the CDR3 DNA stays, 48 bases, in frame from base 1. The germline V gene (reference sequence) supplies CDR1 WNHNN and CDR2 SYGVQD. V is pruned by 0 bases and J by 2 bases, leaving 5 bases of the junction without a gene match. The cohort was made up of under 800 healthy bone marrow donors. Cohort members were all nominally healthy when sampled, although unrecorded immune exposures were likely present. CMV serostatus was positive for around 310 and negative for about 55% of the 666 cohort members, and was not recorded for this donor. A peripheral blood sample was collected from each donor, and TCR beta sequencing was performed on peripheral blood mononuclear cells. The Qiagen DNeasy Blood Extraction Kit was used to extract genomic DNA from the blood cell samples.

The TCR sequence derives from a human donor in good health. The sequenced sample was PBMCs. This chain is built from TRBV10-1 and TRBJ2-3; TRBD2 matches 7 bases in the middle. The sequenced DNA is TGCGCCAGCAGTGAGTCCGGAGCGGGGATCACAGATACGCAGTATTTT. Translation gives CASSESGAGITDTQYF.